This TCR beta chain comes out of a study of blood T cell repertoires in COVID-19. On the study more broadly: Collection of acute and convalescent COVID-19 samples took place in the United States, Italy and Spain. Nucleic acid was either cDNA or gDNA, and it came from T cells, B-cell-depleted T cells, or PBMCs.

Methods used by the authors: Cell counts per sample came from amplifying reference gene primers. Only in-frame clones appear in the TCRdb table, and some are missing; sequencing was by immunoSEQ multiplex PCR. The DNA gave D and trimming, while V, J and clone size come from that table. In the table there are about 200,000 clones, roughly 90% of which are singletons. Sequenced material: peripheral blood. The source is a young man with active or convalescent COVID-19.

The CDR3 DNA is TGCGCCAGCAGCACAACAGGGTTAGAGACCCAGTACTTC. Translating gives CASSTTGLETQYF. J is TRBJ2-5 and V is TRBV5-1; TRBD1 might be the D (6 bases). Trimming cost V 4 bases and J 4 bases, with 11 bases left between them. CDR3 length: 13 amino acids. Germline-derived CDR1 and CDR2 are SGHRS and YFSETQ.